The clone carrying this T cell receptor (beta chain) appeared many times. Its specificity is unknown. For repertoire sequencing, the TCR beta CDR3 regions were amplified from RNA transcripts. HTBI-primed first-round RT-PCR preceded second-round multiplex PCR. One entry per CDR3 protein, called by TCRdb with MiXCR from the multiplex PCR reads. The table shows roughly 420,000 distinct CDR3 sequences, with over 20% occurring only once. The data belong to a study of Graves' ophthalmopathy and Graves' hyperthyroidism. Study-level findings and limits: An 81.08% specificity and nearly 90% sensitivity were achieved by a 13-signature model that separated ophthalmopathy from stable hyperthyroidism.

From germline, CDR1 is SGHVS and CDR2 FQNEAQ. This CDR3 contains 13 residues. Trimming took off 2 bases at V and 3 bases at J, with 7 bases between the two ends. Hyperthyroidism qualified as stable when ophthalmopathy did not develop within 18 months of follow-up. Clinicians made diagnoses from clinical symptoms, serum thyroxine, TRAb, thyroid ultrasound and orbital computed tomography. Sequencing was carried out using peripheral blood. This sequence was found in a woman aged 18-29 years with stable Graves' hyperthyroidism. V usage is TRBV7-8 and J usage is TRBJ1-1; TRBD1 is a possible D gene (5 bases). Written as DNA, the CDR3 is TGTGCCAGCAGCTTAAAAGGGGACACTGAAGCTTTCTTT. This gives the protein CASSLKGDTEAFF.